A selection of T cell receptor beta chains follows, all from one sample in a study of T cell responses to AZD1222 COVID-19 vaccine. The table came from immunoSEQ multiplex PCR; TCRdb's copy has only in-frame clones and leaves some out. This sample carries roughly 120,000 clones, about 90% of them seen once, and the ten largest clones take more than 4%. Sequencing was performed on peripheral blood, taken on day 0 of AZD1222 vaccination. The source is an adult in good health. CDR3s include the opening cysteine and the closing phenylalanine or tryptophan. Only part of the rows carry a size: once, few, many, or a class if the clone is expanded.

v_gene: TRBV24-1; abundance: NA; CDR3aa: CATSDLQGASYNEQFF
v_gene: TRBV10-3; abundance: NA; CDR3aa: CAISESRTANYGYTF
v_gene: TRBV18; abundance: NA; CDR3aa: CASSSEVDYEQYF
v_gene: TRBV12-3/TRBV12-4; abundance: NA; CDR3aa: CASSLGGWPGYTF
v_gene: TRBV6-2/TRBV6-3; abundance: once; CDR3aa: CASSPGHSVVEQFF
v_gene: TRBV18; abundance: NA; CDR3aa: CASSPRGANEKLFF
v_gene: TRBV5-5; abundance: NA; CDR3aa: CASSLAVNTEAFF
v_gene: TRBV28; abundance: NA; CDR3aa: CASSFLPFAAERTEAFF
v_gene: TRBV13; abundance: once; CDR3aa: CASSLGRGDTYNEQFF
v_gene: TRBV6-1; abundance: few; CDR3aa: CASSEVPNGYTF
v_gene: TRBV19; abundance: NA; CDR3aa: CASSIGVADTQYF
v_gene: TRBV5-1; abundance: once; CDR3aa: CASSKGRVDYNEQFF
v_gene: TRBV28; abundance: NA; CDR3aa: CASRGPGQGNSPLHF
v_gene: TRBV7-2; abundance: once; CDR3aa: CASSLALSAYEKLFF
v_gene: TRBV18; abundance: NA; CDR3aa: CASSPPTGPDTQYF
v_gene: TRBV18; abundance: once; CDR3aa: CASADDRVGNTIYF
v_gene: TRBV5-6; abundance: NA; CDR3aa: CASSLATQSSGNTIYF
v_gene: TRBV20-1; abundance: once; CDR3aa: CSAREEYEQYF
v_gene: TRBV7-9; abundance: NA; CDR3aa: CASSSTTIHSPLHF
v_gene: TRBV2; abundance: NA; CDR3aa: CASSEARGHLGQYF
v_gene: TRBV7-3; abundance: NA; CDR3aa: CASSLKSGGYEQYF
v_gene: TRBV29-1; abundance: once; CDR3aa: CSVGDISTDTQYF
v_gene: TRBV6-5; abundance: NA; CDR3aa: CASSYFPASGRYEQYF
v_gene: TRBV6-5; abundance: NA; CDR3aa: CASSSRGDLINEQFF
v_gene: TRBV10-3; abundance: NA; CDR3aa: CAISESGDRTDYEQYF
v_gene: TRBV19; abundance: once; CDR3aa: CASSIGVITGELFF
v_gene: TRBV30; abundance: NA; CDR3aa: CAWEAGGTEAFF
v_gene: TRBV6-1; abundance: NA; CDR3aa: CASSEISQGIQPQHF